The T cell receptor (beta chain) described here comes from a study of blood T cells in healthy people across ages. Study observations and caveats: The study regarded diversity estimates from one million T cells as underestimates.

This CDR3 contains 14 residues. Trimming removed 2 bases from V and 6 bases from J, with 13 bases in between. Germline V gene sequence: CDR1 SGHTA, CDR2 FQGNSA. Then a second PCR, running roughly 7 to 11 cycles, was carried out with a sample-barcoded 5' primer and a J-beta primer mix. TCRdb redid the calling of the 5' RACE reads with MiXCR, one entry per CDR3 protein. The sample includes 600,000 to 1,000,000 distinct CDR3 sequences, about 25% seen only once; the top ten take 3.7%. Samples each had at least 5.5 micrograms of total RNA extracted. Notes on this clonotype: Its target is not known.

These data also formed part of another study, on T cells of mothers and their children. From that study: Sample barcodes and 2-4 random nucleotides were added by the M1S primer of the second PCR.

Sequenced: blood. The clonotype comes from a boy younger than 18 in good health. The chain is built from TRBV7-2 and TRBJ1-2; D is perhaps TRBD1 (6 bases). The CDR3 here is CASSLISQGNGYTF. The CDR3 DNA reads TGTGCCAGCAGCTTAATTTCGCAGGGGAATGGCTACACCTTC.